This paragraph covers one T cell receptor beta chain sequence. This sample was included in a study of blood T cell repertoires in COVID-19. V lost 7 bases to trimming and J lost 5 bases, with 18 bases between them. This CDR3 region has 15 residues. Germline V gene lookup returns CDR1 SGDLS and CDR2 YYNGEE. Sequenced by immunoSEQ multiplex PCR; TCRdb stores in-frame clones only, minus some. Here the sample spans some 120,000 clones, about 70% being singletons. Sequenced: peripheral blood. The V gene is TRBV9, the J gene TRBJ1-4; D not resolved. The clonotype was recovered from a man older than 75 with COVID-19, enrolled during active disease. The CDR3 region is CASSRQAARNEKLFF. CDR3 nucleotides: TGTGCCAGCTCGAGGCAAGCAGCAAGAAATGAAAAACTGTTTTTT.